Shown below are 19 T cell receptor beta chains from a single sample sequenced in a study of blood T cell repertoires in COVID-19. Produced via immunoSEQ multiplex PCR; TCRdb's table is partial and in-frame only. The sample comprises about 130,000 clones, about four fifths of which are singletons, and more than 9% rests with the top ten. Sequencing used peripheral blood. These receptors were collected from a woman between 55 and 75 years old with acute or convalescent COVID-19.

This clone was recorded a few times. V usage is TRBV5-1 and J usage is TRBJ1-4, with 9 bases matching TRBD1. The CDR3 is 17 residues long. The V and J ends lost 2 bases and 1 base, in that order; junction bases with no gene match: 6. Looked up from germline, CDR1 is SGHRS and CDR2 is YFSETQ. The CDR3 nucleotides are TGCGCCAGCAGCTTACGGACAGGGGCGGGAACTAATGAAAAACTGTTTTTT. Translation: CASSLRTGAGTNEKLFF. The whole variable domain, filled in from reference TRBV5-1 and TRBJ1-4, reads KAGVTQTPRYLIKTRGQQVTLSCSPISGHRSVSWYQQTPGQGLQFLFEYFSETQRNKGNFPGRFSGRQFSNSRSEMNVSTLELGDSALYLCASSLRTGAGTNEKLFFGSGTQLSVL.

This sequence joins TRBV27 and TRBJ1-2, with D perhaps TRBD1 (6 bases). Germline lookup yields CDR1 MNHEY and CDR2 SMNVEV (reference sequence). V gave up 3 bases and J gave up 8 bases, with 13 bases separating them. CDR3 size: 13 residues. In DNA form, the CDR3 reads TGTGCCAGCAGTTTGTCTATGACAGGCGGCTACACCTTC. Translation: CASSLSMTGGYTF.

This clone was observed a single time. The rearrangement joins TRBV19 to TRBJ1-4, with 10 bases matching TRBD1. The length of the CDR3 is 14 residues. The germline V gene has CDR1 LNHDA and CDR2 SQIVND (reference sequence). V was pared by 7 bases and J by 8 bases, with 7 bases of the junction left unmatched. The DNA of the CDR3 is TGTGCCAGTATGTCTGGGACAGGGGTGGAAAAACTGTTTTTT. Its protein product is CASMSGTGVEKLFF. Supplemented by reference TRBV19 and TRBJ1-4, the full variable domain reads DGGITQSPKYLFRKEGQNVTLSCEQNLNHDAMYWYRQDPGQGLRLIYYSQIVNDFQKGDIAEGYSVSREKKESFPLTVTSAQKNPTAFYLCASMSGTGVEKLFFGSGTQLSVL.

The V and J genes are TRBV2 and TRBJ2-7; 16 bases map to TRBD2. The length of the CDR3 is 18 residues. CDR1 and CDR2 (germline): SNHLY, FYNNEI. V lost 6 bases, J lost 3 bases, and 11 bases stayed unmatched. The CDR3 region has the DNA TGTGCCAGCAGCGCTGGGACTAGCGGGGGGGCCGGCATCTACGAGCAGTACTTC. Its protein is CASSAGTSGGAGIYEQYF.

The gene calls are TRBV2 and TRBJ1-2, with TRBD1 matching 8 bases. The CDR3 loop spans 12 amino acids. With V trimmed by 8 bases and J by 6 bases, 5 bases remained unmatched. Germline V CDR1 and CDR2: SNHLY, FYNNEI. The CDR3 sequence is CASDRGLDGYTF. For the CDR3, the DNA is TGTGCCAGCGACAGGGGACTTGATGGCTACACCTTC.

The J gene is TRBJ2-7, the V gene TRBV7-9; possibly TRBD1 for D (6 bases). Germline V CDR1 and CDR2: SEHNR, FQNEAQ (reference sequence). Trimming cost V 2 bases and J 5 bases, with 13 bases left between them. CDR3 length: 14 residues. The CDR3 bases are TGTGCCAGCAGCTTATCAGGGGCGGACCACGAGCAGTACGTC. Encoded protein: CASSLSGADHEQYV.

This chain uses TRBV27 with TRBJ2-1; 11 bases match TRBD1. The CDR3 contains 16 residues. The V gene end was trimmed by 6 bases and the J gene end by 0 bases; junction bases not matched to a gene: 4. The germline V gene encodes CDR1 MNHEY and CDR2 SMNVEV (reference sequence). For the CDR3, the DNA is TGTGCCAGCAGACAAGGACAGGGGGCCTCCTACAATGAGCAGTTCTTC. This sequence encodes CASRQGQGASYNEQFF.

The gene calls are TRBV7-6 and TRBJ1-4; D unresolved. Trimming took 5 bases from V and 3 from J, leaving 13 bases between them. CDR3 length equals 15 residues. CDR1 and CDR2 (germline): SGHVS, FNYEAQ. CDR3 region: CASSPQPMSNEKLFF. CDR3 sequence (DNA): TGTGCCAGCAGCCCACAACCCATGTCTAATGAAAAACTGTTTTTT.

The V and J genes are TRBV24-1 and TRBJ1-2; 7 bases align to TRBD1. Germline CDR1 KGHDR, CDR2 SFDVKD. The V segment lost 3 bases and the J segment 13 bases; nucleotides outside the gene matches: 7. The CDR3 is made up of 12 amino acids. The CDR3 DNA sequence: TGTGCCACCAGTGATACCTACAGGGGAGTCACCTTC. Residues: CATSDTYRGVTF.

DNA of the CDR3: TGTGCCTGGTCTGGCAGCAATCAGCCCCAGCATTTT. Translation: CAWSGSNQPQHF. The chain carries TRBV30 and TRBJ1-5; D not certain. V was trimmed by 5 bases and J by 1 base, leaving 6 bases between them. The CDR3 covers 12 residues. In germline, CDR1 is GTSNPN, CDR2 SVGIG (reference sequence).

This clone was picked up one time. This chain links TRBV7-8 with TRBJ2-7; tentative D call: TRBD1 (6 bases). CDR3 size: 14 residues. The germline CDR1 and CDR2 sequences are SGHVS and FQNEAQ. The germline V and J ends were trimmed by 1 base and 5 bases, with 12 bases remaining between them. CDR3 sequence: CASSLEGTSHEQYF. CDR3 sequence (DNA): TGTGCCAGCAGCTTAGAAGGGACAAGCCACGAGCAGTACTTC.

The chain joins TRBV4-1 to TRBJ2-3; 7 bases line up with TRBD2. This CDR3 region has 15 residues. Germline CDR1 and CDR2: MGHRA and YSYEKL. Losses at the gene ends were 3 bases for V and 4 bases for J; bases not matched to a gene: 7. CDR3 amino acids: CASSQREGDSDTQYF. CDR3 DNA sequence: TGCGCCAGCAGCCAGAGGGAGGGTGATTCAGATACGCAGTATTTT.

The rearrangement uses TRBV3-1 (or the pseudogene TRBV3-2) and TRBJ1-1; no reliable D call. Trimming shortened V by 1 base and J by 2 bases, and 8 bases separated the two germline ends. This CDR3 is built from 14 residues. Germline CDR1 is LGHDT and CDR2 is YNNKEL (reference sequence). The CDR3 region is CASSQGAVNTEAFF. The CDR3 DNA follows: TGTGCCAGCAGCCAAGGGGCAGTTAACACTGAAGCTTTCTTT.

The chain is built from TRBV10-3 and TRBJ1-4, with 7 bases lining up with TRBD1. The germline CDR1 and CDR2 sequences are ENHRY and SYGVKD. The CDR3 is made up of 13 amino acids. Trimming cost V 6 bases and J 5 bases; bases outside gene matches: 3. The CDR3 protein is CAIRQGLNEKLFF. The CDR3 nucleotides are TGTGCCATCAGACAGGGGTTAAATGAAAAACTGTTTTTT.

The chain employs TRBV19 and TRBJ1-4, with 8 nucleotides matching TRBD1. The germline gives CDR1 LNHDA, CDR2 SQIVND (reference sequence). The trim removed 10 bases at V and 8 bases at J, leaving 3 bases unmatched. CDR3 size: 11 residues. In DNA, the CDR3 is TGTGCCACCAGGACAGGGGAAAAACTGTTTTTT. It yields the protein CATRTGEKLFF. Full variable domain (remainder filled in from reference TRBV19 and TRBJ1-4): DGGITQSPKYLFRKEGQNVTLSCEQNLNHDAMYWYRQDPGQGLRLIYYSQIVNDFQKGDIAEGYSVSREKKESFPLTVTSAQKNPTAFYLCATRTGEKLFFGSGTQLSVL.

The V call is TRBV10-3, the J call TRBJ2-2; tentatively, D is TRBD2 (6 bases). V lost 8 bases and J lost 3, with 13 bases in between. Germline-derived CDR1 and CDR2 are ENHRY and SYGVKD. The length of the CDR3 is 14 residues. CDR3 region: CAIWAGIDTGELFF. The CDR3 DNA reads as TGTGCCATCTGGGCGGGGATCGACACCGGGGAGCTGTTTTTT.

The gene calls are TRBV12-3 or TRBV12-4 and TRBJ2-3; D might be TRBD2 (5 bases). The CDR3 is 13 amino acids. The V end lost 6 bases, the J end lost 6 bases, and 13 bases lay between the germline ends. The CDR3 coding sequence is TGTGCCAGCAGGTCCCCAGGCGGGGATACGCAGTATTTT. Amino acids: CASRSPGGDTQYF.

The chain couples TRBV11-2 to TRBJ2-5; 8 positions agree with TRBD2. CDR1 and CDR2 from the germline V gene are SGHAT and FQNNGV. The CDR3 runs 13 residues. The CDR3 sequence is CATRGGWGETQYF. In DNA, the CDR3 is TGTGCAACTCGGGGGGGCTGGGGAGAGACCCAGTACTTC.

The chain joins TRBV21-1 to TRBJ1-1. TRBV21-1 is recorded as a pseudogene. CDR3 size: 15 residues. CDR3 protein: CASSPPWRGNTEAFF. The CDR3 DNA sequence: TGTGCCAGCAGCCCACCCTGGAGGGGAAACACTGAAGCTTTCTTT.